This T cell receptor (beta chain) originates from a study of Graves' ophthalmopathy and Graves' hyperthyroidism. Study details: By definition, stable hyperthyroidism involved no ophthalmopathy within 18 months of follow-up. Study results and limitations: With a specificity of roughly 72% and a sensitivity of approximately 68%, the model predicted ophthalmopathy progression.

CDR3 length equals 16 residues. Germline CDR1 SGHTA, CDR2 FQGNSA. Trimming pared 3 bases from V and 4 bases from J, leaving 19 bases between. This clonotype occurred many times. Its antigen remains unidentified. In this cohort, patients with other autoimmune diseases, uncontrolled infections, pregnancy or lactation were excluded. The authors diagnosed from clinical symptoms, serum thyroxine, TRAb, thyroid ultrasound and orbital computed tomography. RNA served as the template for amplifying TCR beta CDR3 regions. RT-PCR with HTBI primers came first, then second-round multiplex PCR. TCRdb itself ran the multiplex PCR reads through MiXCR, one entry per CDR3 protein. The sample has over a million distinct CDR3 sequences, about 35% seen once.

Sequenced sample: peripheral blood or thyroid tissue (not recorded which). The TCR originated in an adult man with Graves' hyperthyroidism. The gene calls are TRBV7-2 and TRBJ2-7; D possibly corresponds to TRBD2 (6 bases). The CDR3 reads CASSFGGPRRGYEQYF. The CDR3 DNA reads TGTGCCAGCAGCTTCGGTGGACCAAGGAGGGGTTACGAGCAGTACTTC.